The T cell receptor (beta chain) described here comes from a study of T cells in tuberculosis. V trimming: 4 bases; J trimming: 6 bases; junction bases outside the gene matches: 5. Looked up from germline, CDR1 is LGHNA and CDR2 is YSLEER. There are 15 residues in the CDR3. Time point given: new active TB diagnosis, blood taken before or within 7 days of starting treatment. Tuberculosis was confirmed by positive sputum smear and/or M. tuberculosis culture. Study conclusions and caveats: Smaller alpha distances in active tuberculosis partly reflected shorter CDR3-alpha lengths.

Comments on this clone: Its target is not known.

The repertoire was sequenced with immunoSEQ multiplex PCR; TCRdb's copy has only in-frame clones and lacks some. The data contain tens of thousands of clones, nearly 90% of them singletons. The receptor's source is an adult with tuberculosis. Source: PBMCs, taken at tuberculosis diagnosis. V gene TRBV4-3 combines with J gene TRBJ2-1, with 11 bases aligning to TRBD2. The CDR3 nucleotides are TGCGCCAGCAGCCGAAGTCTAGCGGGAGGCAATGAGCAGTTCTTC. This translates into CASSRSLAGGNEQFF.